This T cell receptor beta chain appears in the sequencing data of a study of OX40 agonist ivuxolimab in advanced cancers. Whole-study context: Partial responses occurred in Three dose-escalation patients, one with hepatocellular carcinoma and two with cutaneous melanoma.

The CDR3 is 13 amino acids. Germline-derived CDR1 and CDR2 are LNHDA and SQIVND (reference sequence). Trimming shortened V by 2 bases and J by 2 bases, and 6 bases separated the two germline ends. As regards this clone: Its antigen remains unidentified. Different DNA sequences within this sample yield the same CDR3.

The study's findings and limits: Fewer expanded clones were found on average in CD4+ than in CD8+ T cells. By week 6 at 0.1 to 3.0 mg/kg, blood CD4+ and CD8+ T cells had expanded clonally.

Autoimmune disease history or systemic immunosuppression excluded patients. Using immunoSEQ multiplex PCR, the repertoire was profiled, and TCRdb retains in-frame clones only, with some absent. The repertoire holds some 74,000 clones, with about 85% as singletons. The source of this sequence is an adult with an advanced solid tumor such as melanoma, head and neck, liver or kidney cancer. Here the sequenced sample was CD4+ or CD8+ T cells sorted from blood, taken in a trial of the OX40 agonist ivuxolimab. V is TRBV19 and J is TRBJ1-1, with no clear D. This CDR3 is CASSISVNTEAFF. In nucleotides, the CDR3 is TGTGCCAGTAGTATAAGCGTTAACACTGAAGCTTTCTTT. Full variable domain (missing parts from reference TRBV19 and TRBJ1-1): DGGITQSPKYLFRKEGQNVTLSCEQNLNHDAMYWYRQDPGQGLRLIYYSQIVNDFQKGDIAEGYSVSREKKESFPLTVTSAQKNPTAFYLCASSISVNTEAFFGQGTRLTVV.